This entry lists 23 T cell receptor beta chains sequenced from one sample in a study of technical replicates of blood from several donors. The method was immunoSEQ multiplex PCR; TCRdb's version includes in-frame clones alone and lacks a portion of them. The repertoire holds about 93,000 clones, with 95% as singletons. Material for sequencing was T cells isolated from PBMCs. Receptor source: a human donor in good health.

CDR3 sequence: CASSLRSGDRVRDEQFF. The CDR3 DNA reads as TGTGCCAGCAGCCTCCGGAGTGGGGACAGGGTTCGCGATGAGCAGTTCTTC. J is TRBJ2-1 and V is TRBV5-6; 9 nucleotides match TRBD1. CDR1 SGHDT and CDR2 YYEEEE come from the germline V gene. The CDR3 is made up of 17 amino acids. With V trimmed by 4 bases and J by 8 bases, 16 bases remained unmatched.

The chain links TRBV4-1 to TRBJ2-7, with D tentatively TRBD2 (5 bases). The V and J ends lost 4 bases and 3 bases respectively, with 13 bases between them. Germline-derived CDR1 and CDR2 are MGHRA and YSYEKL. The CDR3 consists of 14 residues. The CDR3 protein is CASSPPQTSYEQYF. The CDR3 DNA reads TGCGCCAGCAGCCCCCCCCAAACTAGCTACGAGCAGTACTTC.

The rearrangement uses TRBV10-2 and TRBJ2-1; weak D call: TRBD1 (5 bases). This CDR3 has 13 amino acids. V lost 2 bases and J 6 bases, leaving 8 bases between the germline ends. CDR1 is WSHSY and CDR2 is SAAADI in the germline V gene. The CDR3 is CASSEGQGNEQFF. CDR3 sequence (DNA): TGCGCCAGCAGTGAGGGGCAGGGCAATGAGCAGTTCTTC.

V gene TRBV27 combines with J gene TRBJ1-3, with TRBD1 as a possible D gene (5 bases). V lost 4 bases to trimming and J lost 2 bases, with 15 bases between them. Germline V gene data show CDR1 as MNHEY and CDR2 as SMNVEV (reference sequence). The CDR3 contains 16 residues. The CDR3 sequence is CASSYQEQGPGNTIYF. The CDR3 DNA is TGTGCCAGCAGTTACCAGGAGCAGGGCCCTGGAAACACCATATATTTT.

The chain joins TRBV28 to TRBJ2-3; 12 bases map to TRBD1. The V gene's germline CDR1 is MDHEN and CDR2 SYDVKM. J lost 6 bases, V lost 5 bases, and 18 bases had no gene match. The length of the CDR3 is 19 residues. CDR3 loop: CASSHPTGTGGLQIDTQYF. CDR3 nucleotides: TGTGCCAGCAGTCACCCGACCGGGACAGGGGGCCTACAAATCGATACGCAGTATTTT.

The chain uses TRBV4-2 and TRBJ2-5; 11 bases match TRBD2. The germline V gene has CDR1 LGHNA and CDR2 YNFKEQ. The CDR3 extends over 17 amino acids. With V trimmed by 3 bases and J by 1 base, 7 bases remained unmatched. In nucleotides, the CDR3 is TGTGCCAGCAGCCACCCACTAGCGGGGGACTCCCAAGAGACCCAGTACTTC. Protein product: CASSHPLAGDSQETQYF.

This chain connects TRBV5-5 to TRBJ2-7; TRBD2 aligns across 7 bases. CDR3 length: 14 amino acids. Germline values: CDR1 SGHKS, CDR2 YYEKEE (reference sequence). The V and J ends lost 7 bases and 5 bases, in that order; junction bases with no gene match: 12. As DNA, the CDR3 is TGTGCCAGCGTCGGGGGGAGGGGTGCCCACGAGCAGTACTTC. As protein: CASVGGRGAHEQYF.

This chain's CDR3 is CASSEVYGGGPGETQYF. The CDR3 DNA sequence: TGTGCCAGCAGTGAAGTATATGGCGGGGGGCCCGGAGAGACCCAGTACTTC. The chain joins TRBV6-1 to TRBJ2-5; 8 bases are shared with TRBD2. V was clipped by 1 base and J by 4 bases; unmatched bases: 11. The CDR3 has 17 amino acids. CDR1 and CDR2 (germline): MNHNS, SASEGT.

This clone was recorded once. The chain carries TRBV4-1 and TRBJ2-7, with 7 bases identical to TRBD1. Trimming cost V 1 base and J 3 bases; bases outside gene matches: 3. Germline loops: CDR1 MGHRA, CDR2 YSYEKL. The CDR3 loop spans 14 amino acids. The CDR3 is CASSQGTGVYEQYF. CDR3 bases: TGCGCCAGCAGCCAAGGGACAGGAGTCTACGAGCAGTACTTC.

The rearrangement uses TRBV7-9 and TRBJ2-6; TRBD2 matches at 11 bases. J lost 1 base, V lost 5 bases, and 4 bases had no gene match. Germline CDR1 SEHNR, CDR2 FQNEAQ (reference sequence). The CDR3 sequence is 17 residues long. For the CDR3, the DNA is TGTGCCAGCAGCCGTGTAGCGGGAGGGTCTGGGGCCAACGTCCTGACTTTC. Translating gives CASSRVAGGSGANVLTF.

This clone occurred once. J is TRBJ1-2 and V is TRBV7-9; no clear D. Trimming cost V 6 bases and J 6 bases, with 26 bases left between them. CDR3 length: 17 residues. Germline CDR1 reads SEHNR; CDR2 reads FQNEAQ (reference sequence). CDR3 sequence (DNA): TGTGCCAGCAGACCTAGACCCGGGCCGAAGAACGGGAATGGCTACACCTTC. Its protein is CASRPRPGPKNGNGYTF.

The J gene is TRBJ2-1, the V gene TRBV2, with a weak D call TRBD1 (5 bases). The CDR3 is 17 amino acids. CDR1 SNHLY and CDR2 FYNNEI come from the germline V gene. The V and J ends lost 4 bases and 0 bases respectively, with 16 bases between them. The CDR3 is CASSGTIPGGSYNEQFF. In DNA form, the CDR3 reads TGTGCCAGCAGTGGGACAATCCCAGGCGGCTCCTACAATGAGCAGTTCTTC.

This chain uses TRBV5-4 with TRBJ1-4, with D maybe TRBD1 (5 bases). The germline gives CDR1 SGHNT, CDR2 YYREEE (reference sequence). This CDR3 has 15 amino acids. V lost 1 base, J lost 7 bases, and 14 bases lay in between. CDR3 loop: CASSLWQGRGEKLFF. The CDR3 region has the DNA TGTGCCAGCAGCTTGTGGCAGGGTAGGGGTGAAAAACTGTTTTTT.

This clone was seen only a few times. The chain is built from TRBV7-9 and TRBJ1-3; D gene ambiguous. Germline lookup yields CDR1 SEHNR and CDR2 FQNEAQ (reference sequence). With 3 bases removed from V and 4 bases from J, the gap between germline ends came to 10 bases. There are 14 residues in the CDR3. This chain's CDR3 is CASSLAGRGNTIYF. The CDR3 DNA follows: TGTGCCAGCAGCTTGGCCGGGAGGGGAAACACCATATATTTT.

V usage is TRBV5-5 and J usage is TRBJ2-3; D possibly corresponds to TRBD2 (5 bases). The CDR3 runs 17 residues. CDR1 is SGHKS and CDR2 is YYEKEE in the germline V gene (reference sequence). V was trimmed by 3 bases and J by 2 bases, leaving 19 bases between them. The CDR3 DNA reads TGTGCCAGCAGCTCCGGACTGTCCGGTTGGAACACAGATACGCAGTATTTT. This gives the protein CASSSGLSGWNTDTQYF.

This rearrangement joins TRBV2 to TRBJ2-1, with TRBD2 matching over 9 bases. The CDR3 is made up of 17 amino acids. The J segment lost 8 bases and the V segment lost 7 bases, leaving 18 bases of the junction unmatched. Germline assignment: CDR1 SNHLY and CDR2 FYNNEI. The CDR3 sequence: CASIEGAGGLAHDEQFF. In DNA form, the CDR3 reads TGTGCCAGCATTGAGGGAGCGGGAGGCCTAGCGCACGATGAGCAGTTCTTC.

The V and J genes are TRBV7-6 and TRBJ2-1, with TRBD2 matching 12 bases. CDR3 length: 14 amino acids. Germline V CDR1 and CDR2: SGHVS, FNYEAQ. J was trimmed by 7 bases and V by 4 bases; bases with no gene match: 2. DNA for the CDR3: TGTGCCAGCAGCTCTAGCGGGGGGGGGAATGAGCAGTTCTTC. This codes for CASSSSGGGNEQFF.

The CDR3 coding sequence is TGTGCCAGCAGCTTAGAGCTCGCACACAGGGGTGATGGCTACACCTTC. Translating gives CASSLELAHRGDGYTF. The chain employs TRBV7-8 and TRBJ1-2; 7 bases line up with TRBD1. V gave up 1 base and J gave up 6 bases; unmatched junction bases: 11. Germline lookup yields CDR1 SGHVS and CDR2 FQNEAQ. This CDR3 comprises 16 residues.

J is TRBJ2-5 and V is TRBV6-1, with D tentatively TRBD1 (6 bases). Germline values: CDR1 MNHNS, CDR2 SASEGT. V was pared by 6 bases and J by 4 bases, with 12 bases between. The CDR3 has 13 residues. The CDR3 coding sequence is TGTGCCAGCAGACGGGACACCTTAGAGACCCAGTACTTC. Protein sequence: CASRRDTLETQYF.

This clone was counted between two and nine times. The rearrangement joins TRBV28 to TRBJ2-2, with D perhaps matching TRBD2 (5 bases). The V end lost 6 bases, the J end lost 1 base, and 21 bases lay between the germline ends. Germline V lookup: CDR1 MDHEN, CDR2 SYDVKM. CDR3 length: 18 amino acids. The CDR3 bases are TGTGCCAGCAGCATGAGGGCTAGACGGGCGCGGAACACCGGGGAGCTGTTTTTT. It specifies CASSMRARRARNTGELFF.

The rearrangement joins TRBV28 to TRBJ2-1; possible D gene TRBD1, 5 bases. Germline CDR1 MDHEN, CDR2 SYDVKM. V shed 4 bases and J shed 4 bases, with 14 bases lying between them. The CDR3 contains 15 residues. For the CDR3, the DNA is TGTGCCAGCAGTTCCGGTCAAGGGGCTTACAATGAGCAGTTCTTC. Residues: CASSSGQGAYNEQFF.

The chain uses TRBV19 and TRBJ2-1; 7 bases fit TRBD2. The CDR3 is 15 residues long. Germline V gene sequence: CDR1 LNHDA, CDR2 SQIVND (reference sequence). V was clipped by 3 bases and J by 4 bases; unmatched bases: 6. The CDR3 here is CASSIKAGRYNEQFF. The CDR3 coding sequence is TGTGCCAGTAGTATTAAAGCGGGAAGATACAATGAGCAGTTCTTC.

The chain carries TRBV7-6 and TRBJ2-5; TRBD2 aligns across 7 bases. Trimming cost V 6 bases and J 3 bases; bases outside gene matches: 16. From germline, CDR1 is SGHVS and CDR2 FNYEAQ. The CDR3 has 17 amino acids. The CDR3 is CASRPPGGRGAKETQYF. The CDR3 DNA sequence: TGTGCCAGCAGACCCCCCGGGGGGAGGGGAGCTAAAGAGACCCAGTACTTC.